This T cell receptor (beta chain) was found in a study of cytomegalovirus exposure and HLA in healthy donors. Study conclusions and caveats: With later analysis, a missense DCLRE1C variant became linked to TCR beta V- and J-gene trimming. The sole available immune exposure information was CMV serostatus. In a later analysis, across HLA loci, associated TCR counts were highest for DRB1, lowest for HLA-C.

This CDR3 region has 16 residues. J lost 3 bases, V lost 4 bases, and 10 bases had no gene match. The germline gives CDR1 SGHRS, CDR2 YFSETQ. With regard to this clone: Its target is unknown.

Researchers ran the PCR with 60 Vbeta and 13 Jbeta primers. Data came from immunoSEQ multiplex PCR; TCRdb stores just in-frame clones and leaves some out. The sample holds about 160,000 clones; over 65% are singletons and the top ten take less than 3.5%. Healthy bone marrow donors made up the cohort. This receptor was obtained from a woman aged 40 to 50 in good health and CMV-seropositive. This sequence joins TRBV5-1 and TRBJ1-1, with TRBD1 matching 9 bases. The sample comprised PBMCs. The CDR3: CASSIGRDRVDTEAFF. In DNA form, the CDR3 reads TGCGCCAGCAGCATCGGCCGGGACAGGGTGGACACTGAAGCTTTCTTT.